These 9 T cell receptor beta chains were all obtained from the same sample, sequenced in a study of blood T cell repertoires in COVID-19. The method was immunoSEQ multiplex PCR; TCRdb's version includes in-frame clones alone and lacks a portion of them. The sample gives over 45,000 clones, over 70% of which show up once; around 6.1% is in the top ten. Sequencing was performed on peripheral blood. The receptors originated from a woman over 75 with acute or convalescent COVID-19.

This rearrangement joins TRBV29-1 to TRBJ1-1; D might be TRBD1 (5 bases). This CDR3 contains 12 residues. The germline gives CDR1 SQVTM, CDR2 ANQGSEA. V was shortened by 7 bases and J by 1 base, with 10 bases between the two germline ends. The CDR3 bases are TGCAGCGCCGGGACTTCGAACACTGAAGCTTTCTTT. Its translation: CSAGTSNTEAFF.

The genes are TRBV19 and TRBJ1-2; 9 bases match TRBD1. Germline trimming cut 3 bases from V and 2 bases from J; bases unmatched to any gene: 1. This CDR3 has 14 residues. Germline V lookup: CDR1 LNHDA, CDR2 SQIVND (reference sequence). CDR3 DNA: TGTGCCAGTAGTATGGACAGGGGAAACTATGGCTACACCTTC. Amino acids: CASSMDRGNYGYTF.

A single count supports this clone. V and J are TRBV19 and TRBJ1-2; D is perhaps TRBD1 (6 bases). V lost 7 bases and J lost 4, with 13 bases in between. Germline V gives CDR1 LNHDA, CDR2 SQIVND (reference sequence). The CDR3 has 13 amino acids. The CDR3 DNA follows: TGTGCCAGTATTTCCCCGGACAGCTATGGCTACACCTTC. This sequence encodes CASISPDSYGYTF.

J is TRBJ1-1 and V is TRBV2; no definite D call. The CDR3 length is 13 residues. V lost 8 bases to trimming and J lost 1 base, with 11 bases between them. Germline lookup yields CDR1 SNHLY and CDR2 FYNNEI. CDR3 nucleotides: TGTGCCAGCTATCAGTTCCCGAACACTGAAGCTTTCTTT. The encoded protein is CASYQFPNTEAFF.

The chain recombines TRBV7-8 with TRBJ1-1; 7 bases align to TRBD1. This CDR3 spans 15 amino acids. V gave up 1 base and J gave up 1 base; unmatched junction bases: 3. Germline V gene data show CDR1 as SGHVS and CDR2 as FQNEAQ. The CDR3 here is CASSLGRGSNTEAFF. In DNA form, the CDR3 reads TGTGCCAGCAGCTTAGGCAGGGGGTCGAACACTGAAGCTTTCTTT.

V gene TRBV7-8 combines with J gene TRBJ1-3; 8 bases line up with TRBD1. Germline CDR1 reads SGHVS; CDR2 reads FQNEAQ. This CDR3 spans 19 amino acids. The V and J ends lost 5 bases and 0 bases, in that order; junction bases with no gene match: 15. CDR3 protein: CASSRLVSQGAISGNTIYF. CDR3 nucleotides: TGTGCCAGCAGCCGCTTAGTATCTCAGGGGGCAATCTCTGGAAACACCATATATTTT. Based on the CDR3 plus reference TRBV7-8 and TRBJ1-3, the full variable domain is GAGVSQSPRYKVAKRGQDVALRCDPISGHVSLFWYQQALGQGPEFLTYFQNEAQLDKSGLPSDRFFAERPEGSVSTLKIQRTQQEDSAVYLCASSRLVSQGAISGNTIYFGEGSWLTVV.

The gene calls are TRBV29-1 and TRBJ1-4; no definite D call. V lost 6 bases, J lost 13 bases, and 21 bases lay in between. The CDR3 has 13 residues. Germline CDR1 reads SQVTM; CDR2 reads ANQGSEA. The CDR3, as DNA: TGCAGCGTCTCATGGGTGCCCGGCGGAGGACTGTTTTTT. This sequence encodes CSVSWVPGGGLFF.

J is TRBJ1-5 and V is TRBV14; a weak D match, TRBD1 (6 bases). Looked up from germline, CDR1 is SGHDN and CDR2 is FVKESK. Trimming removed 1 base from V and 9 bases from J, with 10 bases in between. The CDR3 totals 13 residues. CDR3 bases: TGTGCCAGCAGCCAAGCACAGGGATTGCCCCAGCATTTT. Translating it yields CASSQAQGLPQHF.

The rearrangement uses TRBV12-5 and TRBJ1-2; D may be TRBD1 (6 bases). V lost 3 bases and J lost 6, with 17 bases in between. CDR3 length: 15 residues. Germline V CDR1 and CDR2: LGHNT, FRNRAP. The CDR3: CASGFGEGGLNGYTF. The CDR3 DNA reads as TGTGCTAGTGGTTTCGGGGAGGGGGGTCTAAATGGCTACACCTTC.